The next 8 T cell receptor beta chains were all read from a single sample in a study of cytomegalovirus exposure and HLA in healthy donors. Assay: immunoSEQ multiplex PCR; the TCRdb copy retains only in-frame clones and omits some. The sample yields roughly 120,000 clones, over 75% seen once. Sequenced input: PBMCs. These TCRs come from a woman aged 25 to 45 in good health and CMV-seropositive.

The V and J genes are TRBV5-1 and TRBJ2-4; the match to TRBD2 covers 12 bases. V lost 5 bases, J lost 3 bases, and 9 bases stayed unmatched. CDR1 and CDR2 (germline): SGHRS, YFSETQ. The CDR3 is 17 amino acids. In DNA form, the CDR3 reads TGCGCCAGCAGACCGACTAGCGGGAGTGAGCACAAAAACATTCAGTACTTC. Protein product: CASRPTSGSEHKNIQYF.

The CDR3 DNA reads TGTGCCAGCTCACGGGCGCCTTTAGATTCCTACGAGCAGTACTTC. Its protein product is CASSRAPLDSYEQYF. The V gene is TRBV18, the J gene TRBJ2-7; no firm D call. CDR1 and CDR2 from the germline V gene are KGHSH and LQKENI. V lost 4 bases and J 1 base, leaving 14 bases between the germline ends. This CDR3 has 15 amino acids. Drawing the rest from reference TRBV18 and TRBJ2-7, the complete variable domain is NAGVMQNPRHLVRRRGQEARLRCSPMKGHSHVYWYRQLPEEGLKFMVYLQKENIIDESGMPKERFSAEFPKEGPSILRIQQVVRGDSAAYFCASSRAPLDSYEQYFGPGTRLTVT.

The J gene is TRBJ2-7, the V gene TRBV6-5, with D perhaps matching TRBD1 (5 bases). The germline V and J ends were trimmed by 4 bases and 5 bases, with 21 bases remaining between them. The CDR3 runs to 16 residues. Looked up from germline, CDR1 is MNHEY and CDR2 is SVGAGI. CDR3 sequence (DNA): TGTGCCAGCAGTTCCACCTATACGAAGGGGCTTGACGAGCAGTACTTC. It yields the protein CASSSTYTKGLDEQYF.

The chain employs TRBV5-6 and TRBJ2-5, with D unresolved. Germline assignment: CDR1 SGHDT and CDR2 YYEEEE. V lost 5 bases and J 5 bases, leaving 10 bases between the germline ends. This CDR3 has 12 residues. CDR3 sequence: CASRRDGETQYF. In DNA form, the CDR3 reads TGTGCCAGCAGACGAGACGGGGAGACCCAGTACTTC.

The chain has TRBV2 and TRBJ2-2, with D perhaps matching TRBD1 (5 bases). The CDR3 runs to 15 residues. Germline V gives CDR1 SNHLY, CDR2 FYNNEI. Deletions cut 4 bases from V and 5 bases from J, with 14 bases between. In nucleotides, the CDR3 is TGTGCCAGCAGTGGGGGCATGGTGTTGACCGGGGAGCTGTTTTTT. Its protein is CASSGGMVLTGELFF.

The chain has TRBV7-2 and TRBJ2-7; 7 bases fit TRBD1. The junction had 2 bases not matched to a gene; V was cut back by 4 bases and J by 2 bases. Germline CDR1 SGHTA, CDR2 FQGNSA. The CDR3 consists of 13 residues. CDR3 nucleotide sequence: TGTGCCAGCAGCTACAGGGGCGCCTACGAGCAGTACTTC. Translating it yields CASSYRGAYEQYF.

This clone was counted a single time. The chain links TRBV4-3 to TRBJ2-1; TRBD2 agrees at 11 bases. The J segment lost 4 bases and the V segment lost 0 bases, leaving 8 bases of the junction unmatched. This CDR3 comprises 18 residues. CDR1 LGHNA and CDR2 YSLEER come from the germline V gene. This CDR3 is CASSQDRGSGRAYNEQFF. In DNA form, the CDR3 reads TGCGCCAGCAGCCAAGATCGGGGTAGCGGGAGGGCTTACAATGAGCAGTTCTTC.

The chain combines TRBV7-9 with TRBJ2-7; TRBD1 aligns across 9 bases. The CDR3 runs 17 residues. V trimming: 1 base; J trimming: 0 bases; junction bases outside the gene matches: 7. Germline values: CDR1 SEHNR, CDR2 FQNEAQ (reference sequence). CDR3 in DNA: TGTGCCAGCAGCTTAGAGGGACAGGGCCCACCCTCCTACGAGCAGTACTTC. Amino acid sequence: CASSLEGQGPPSYEQYF.